The sequence of this TCR beta chain was determined in a study of cytomegalovirus exposure and HLA in healthy donors. Study summary: Samples from HLA-typed donors yielded approximately 88 million unique TCRs in an early data release.

The CDR3 runs 16 residues. V lost 4 bases, J lost 0 bases, and 8 bases stayed unmatched. From germline, CDR1 is SGHDN and CDR2 FVKESK. PCR was performed using 60 Vbeta and 13 Jbeta primers. Repertoires were generated with immunoSEQ multiplex PCR, while TCRdb's copy carries only in-frame clones and drops some. Altogether about 140,000 clones are present, 82% being singletons, with the ten largest covering roughly 3.2%. Overall study findings and caveats: Previous analysis showed most TCR beta V segments were productive about 87% or about 30% of the time. A missense DCLRE1C variant was associated with V- and J-gene trimming of TCR beta chains in a later analysis, and an independent cohort replicated the association. Roughly uniform sequencing depth across donors was assumed, possibly incorrectly.

On this clone: The antigen remains undetermined.

This sequence joins TRBV14 and TRBJ1-1; 7 bases are shared with TRBD1. Sequencing used PBMCs. This TCR was sampled from a man aged 18 to 30 in good health and CMV-seropositive. CDR3 DNA: TGTGCCAGCAGCCTAAAACAGGGGTGGGTGAACACTGAAGCTTTCTTT. It yields the protein CASSLKQGWVNTEAFF.